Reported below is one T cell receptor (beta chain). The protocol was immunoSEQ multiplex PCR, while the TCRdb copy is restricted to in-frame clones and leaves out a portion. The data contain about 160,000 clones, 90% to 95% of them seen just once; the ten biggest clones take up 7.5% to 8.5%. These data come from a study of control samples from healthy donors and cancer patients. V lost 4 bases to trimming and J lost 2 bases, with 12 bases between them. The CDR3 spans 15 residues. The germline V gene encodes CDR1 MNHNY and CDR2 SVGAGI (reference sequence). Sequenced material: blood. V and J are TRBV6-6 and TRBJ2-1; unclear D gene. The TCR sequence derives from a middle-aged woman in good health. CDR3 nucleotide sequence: TGTGCCAGCAGTTCGGTCGAGAGACCCTACAATGAGCAGTTCTTC. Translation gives CASSSVERPYNEQFF.